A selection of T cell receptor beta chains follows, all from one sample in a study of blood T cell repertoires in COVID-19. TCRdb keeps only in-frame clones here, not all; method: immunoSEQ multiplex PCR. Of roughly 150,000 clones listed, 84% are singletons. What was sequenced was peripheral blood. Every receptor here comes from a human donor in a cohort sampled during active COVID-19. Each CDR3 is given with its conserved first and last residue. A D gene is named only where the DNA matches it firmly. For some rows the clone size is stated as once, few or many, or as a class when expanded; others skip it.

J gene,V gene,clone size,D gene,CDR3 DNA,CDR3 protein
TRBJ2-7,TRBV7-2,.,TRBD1,TGTGCCAGCAGCAGGCCAGGGGGCGGCTACGAGCAGTACTTC,CASSRPGGGYEQYF
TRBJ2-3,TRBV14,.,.,TGTGCCAGCAGCCAAGAAGGCGGGTCCCCTCTTCTAGGAGATACGCAGTATTTT,CASSQEGGSPLLGDTQYF
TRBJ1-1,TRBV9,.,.,TGTGCCAGCAGCGTAGATGTACAGGAGAACACTGAAGCTTTCTTT,CASSVDVQENTEAFF
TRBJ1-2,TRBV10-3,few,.,TGTGCCATCATGGACAGTAACTATGGCTACACCTTC,CAIMDSNYGYTF
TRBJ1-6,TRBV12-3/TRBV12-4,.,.,TGTGCCAGCAGCTTATCCAGAAATTCACCCCTCCACTTT,CASSLSRNSPLHF
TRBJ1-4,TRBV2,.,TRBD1,TGTGCCAGCAGCCCAAGGACAGGGTTTGAAAAACTGTTTTTT,CASSPRTGFEKLFF
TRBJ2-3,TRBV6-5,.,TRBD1,TGTGCCAGCAGCAATGACAGGGGCGCTACGCAGTATTTT,CASSNDRGATQYF
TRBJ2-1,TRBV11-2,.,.,TGTGCCAGCAGCTTAGTCGGGGGTCAACTCTACAATGAGCAGTTCTTC,CASSLVGGQLYNEQFF
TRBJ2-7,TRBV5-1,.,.,TGCGCCAGCAGCTTGACAGGGGGGGTAGGCTACGAGCAGTACTTC,CASSLTGGVGYEQYF
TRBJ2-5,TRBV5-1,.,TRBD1,TGCGCCAGCGCGCAGGGGGCAAAGCGGGAGACCCAGTACTTC,CASAQGAKRETQYF
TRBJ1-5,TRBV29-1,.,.,TGCAGCGTTGAAGAACAAAGCAATCAGCCCCAGCATTTT,CSVEEQSNQPQHF
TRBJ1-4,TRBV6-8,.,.,TGTGCCAGCAGTTACAGAAACCGGAGTCCCATTAATGAAAAACTGTTTTTT,CASSYRNRSPINEKLFF
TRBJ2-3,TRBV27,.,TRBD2,TGTGCCAGCAGTTTGGCACTAGCGGGCACAGATACGCAGTATTTT,CASSLALAGTDTQYF
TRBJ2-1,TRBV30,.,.,TGTGCCTGGAGTACAGGAGGGACCATTAGCTCCTACAATGAGCAGTTCTTC,CAWSTGGTISSYNEQFF
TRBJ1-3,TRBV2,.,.,TGTGCCAGCTTGGGAGTTGCTGGAAACACCATATATTTT,CASLGVAGNTIYF
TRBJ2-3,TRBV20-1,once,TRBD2,TGCAGTGCTAGTCTATGGGGACTAGCGGGTTCCCCTAGCACAGATACGCAGTATTTT,CSASLWGLAGSPSTDTQYF
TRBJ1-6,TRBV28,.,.,TGTGCCAGCATCGCGGGGTCTGGAAATTCACCCCTCCACTTT,CASIAGSGNSPLHF
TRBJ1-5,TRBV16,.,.,TGTGCCAGCAGCCAATCGATTGTACCGGATCAGCCCCAGCATTTT,CASSQSIVPDQPQHF
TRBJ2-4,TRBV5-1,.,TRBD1,TGCGCCAGCAGCTTACCCGACAGGGAAGACAGTTGGAAGGCCAAAAACATTCAGTACTTC,CASSLPDREDSWKAKNIQYF
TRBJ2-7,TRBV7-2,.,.,TGTGCCAGCAGCTCCCAAACAGGTCCCTACGAGCAGTACTTC,CASSSQTGPYEQYF
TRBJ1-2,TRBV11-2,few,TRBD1,TGTGCCAGCAGCTTAGGGACAGGGATGATCTATGGCTACACCTTC,CASSLGTGMIYGYTF
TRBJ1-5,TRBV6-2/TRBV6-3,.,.,TGTGCCAGCAGTTACGGTAGGGCAGGGCAGCCCCAGCATTTT,CASSYGRAGQPQHF